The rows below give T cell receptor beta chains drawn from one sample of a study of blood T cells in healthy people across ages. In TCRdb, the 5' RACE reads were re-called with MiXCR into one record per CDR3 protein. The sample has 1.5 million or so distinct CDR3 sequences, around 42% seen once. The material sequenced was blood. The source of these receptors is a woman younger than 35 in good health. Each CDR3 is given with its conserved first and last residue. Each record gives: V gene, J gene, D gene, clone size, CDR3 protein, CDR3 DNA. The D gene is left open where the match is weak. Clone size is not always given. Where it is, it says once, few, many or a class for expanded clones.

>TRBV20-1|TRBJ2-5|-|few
CSPKALNEETQYF
TGCAGTCCCAAGGCCCTTAATGAAGAGACCCAGTACTTC
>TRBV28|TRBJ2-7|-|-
CASSLMSTNEQYF
TGTGCCAGCAGTTTAATGAGCACGAACGAGCAGTACTTC
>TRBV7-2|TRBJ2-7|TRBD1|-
CVSSFRGKGAYEQYF
TGTGTCAGCAGCTTTAGAGGAAAGGGGGCTTACGAGCAGTACTTC
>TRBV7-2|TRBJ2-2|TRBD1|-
CASSLGQGVHGELFF
TGTGCCAGCAGCTTAGGACAGGGGGTTCACGGGGAGCTGTTTTTT
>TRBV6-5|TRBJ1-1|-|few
CASSYSGTTEAFF
TGTGCCAGCAGTTATTCCGGGACCACTGAAGCTTTCTTT
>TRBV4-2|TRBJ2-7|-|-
CTSSQAGSSLYEQYF
TGTACCAGCAGCCAGGCCGGGAGCTCCCTCTACGAGCAGTACTTC
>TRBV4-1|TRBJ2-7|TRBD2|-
CASCQGMGTSGRYEQYF
TGCGCCAGCTGCCAAGGAATGGGGACTAGCGGACGCTACGAGCAGTACTTC
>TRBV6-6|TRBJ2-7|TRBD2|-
CASSYRLAGTPGGEQYF
TGTGCCAGCAGCTACCGACTAGCGGGAACCCCCGGCGGCGAGCAGTACTTC
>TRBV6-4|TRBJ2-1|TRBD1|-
CASSDYPDRGRQFQFF
TGTGCCAGCAGTGACTATCCCGACAGGGGACGACAATTTCAGTTCTTC
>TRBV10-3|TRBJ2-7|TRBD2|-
CAISELASGAYEQYF
TGTGCCATCAGTGAGCTGGCTAGCGGAGCCTACGAGCAGTACTTC
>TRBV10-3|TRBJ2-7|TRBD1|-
CAIRPDGQGYYEQYF
TGTGCCATCAGGCCCGATGGACAGGGCTATTACGAGCAGTACTTC
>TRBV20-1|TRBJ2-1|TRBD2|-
CSARAGLAGGPYNEQFF
TGCAGTGCTAGGGCGGGACTAGCGGGAGGGCCGTACAATGAGCAGTTCTTC
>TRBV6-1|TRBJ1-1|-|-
CASSEADFLNTEAFF
TGTGCCAGCAGTGAGGCTGACTTCCTGAACACTGAAGCTTTCTTT
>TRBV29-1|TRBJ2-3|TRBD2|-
CSVEASGGTDTQYF
TGCAGCGTTGAGGCTAGCGGGGGCACAGATACGCAGTATTTT
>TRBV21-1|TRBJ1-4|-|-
CASSNIGEKLFF
TGTGCCAGCAGCAATATAGGAGAAAAACTGTTTTTT
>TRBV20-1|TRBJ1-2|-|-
CSARTGGYTF
TGCAGTGCTAGGACGGGGGGCTACACCTTC
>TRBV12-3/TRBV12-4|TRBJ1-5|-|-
CASSSSFHQPQHF
TGTGCCAGCAGTTCCTCCTTCCATCAGCCCCAGCATTTT
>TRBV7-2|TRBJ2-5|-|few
CASSLALETQETQYF
TGTGCCAGCAGCTTAGCGCTGGAAACACAAGAGACCCAGTACTTC